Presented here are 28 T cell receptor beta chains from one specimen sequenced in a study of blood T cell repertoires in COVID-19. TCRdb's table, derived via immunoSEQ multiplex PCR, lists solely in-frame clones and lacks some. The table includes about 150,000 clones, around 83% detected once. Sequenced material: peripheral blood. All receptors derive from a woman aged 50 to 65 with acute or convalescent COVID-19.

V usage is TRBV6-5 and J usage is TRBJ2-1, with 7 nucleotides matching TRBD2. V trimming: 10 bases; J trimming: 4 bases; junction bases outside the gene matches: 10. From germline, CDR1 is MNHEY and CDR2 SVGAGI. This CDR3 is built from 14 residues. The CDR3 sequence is CATTVAGEYNEQFF. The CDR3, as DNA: TGTGCCACCACCGTGGCGGGGGAGTACAATGAGCAGTTCTTC.

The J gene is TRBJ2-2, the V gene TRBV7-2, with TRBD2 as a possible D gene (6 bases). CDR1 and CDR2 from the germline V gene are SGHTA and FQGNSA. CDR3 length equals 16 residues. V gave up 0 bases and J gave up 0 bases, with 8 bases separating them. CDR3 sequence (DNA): TGTGCCAGCAGCTTAGCCGGGACTTCGAACACCGGGGAGCTGTTTTTT. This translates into CASSLAGTSNTGELFF.

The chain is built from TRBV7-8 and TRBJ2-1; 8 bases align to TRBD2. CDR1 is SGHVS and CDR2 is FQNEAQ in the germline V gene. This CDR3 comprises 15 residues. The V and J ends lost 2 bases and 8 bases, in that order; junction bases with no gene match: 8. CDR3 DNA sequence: TGTGCCAGCAGCTTACCCAGCGGGAGTAACGATGAGCAGTTCTTC. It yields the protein CASSLPSGSNDEQFF.

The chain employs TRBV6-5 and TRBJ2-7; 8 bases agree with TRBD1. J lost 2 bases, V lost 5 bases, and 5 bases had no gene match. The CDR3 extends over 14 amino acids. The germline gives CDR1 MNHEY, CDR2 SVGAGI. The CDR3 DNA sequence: TGTGCCAGCAGTCCGGACAGGGACACCTACGAGCAGTACTTC. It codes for CASSPDRDTYEQYF.

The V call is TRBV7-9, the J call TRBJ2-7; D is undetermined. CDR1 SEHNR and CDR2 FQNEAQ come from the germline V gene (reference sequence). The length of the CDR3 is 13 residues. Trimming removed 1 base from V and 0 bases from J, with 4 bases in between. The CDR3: CASSLDYSYEQYF. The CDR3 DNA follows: TGTGCCAGCAGCTTAGACTACTCCTACGAGCAGTACTTC.

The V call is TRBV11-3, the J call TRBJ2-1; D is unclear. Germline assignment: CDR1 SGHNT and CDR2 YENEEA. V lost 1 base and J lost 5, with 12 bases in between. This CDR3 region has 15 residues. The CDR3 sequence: CASSLGFQSHNEQFF. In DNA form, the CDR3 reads TGTGCCAGCAGCTTAGGTTTCCAGTCCCACAATGAGCAGTTCTTC.

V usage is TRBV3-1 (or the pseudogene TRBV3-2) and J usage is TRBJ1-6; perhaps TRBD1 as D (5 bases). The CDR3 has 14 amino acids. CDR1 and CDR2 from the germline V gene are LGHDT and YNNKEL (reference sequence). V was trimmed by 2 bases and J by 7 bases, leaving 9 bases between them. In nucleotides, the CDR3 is TGTGCCAGCAGCCAAAGGGGTGGAAATTCACCCCTCCACTTT. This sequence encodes CASSQRGGNSPLHF.

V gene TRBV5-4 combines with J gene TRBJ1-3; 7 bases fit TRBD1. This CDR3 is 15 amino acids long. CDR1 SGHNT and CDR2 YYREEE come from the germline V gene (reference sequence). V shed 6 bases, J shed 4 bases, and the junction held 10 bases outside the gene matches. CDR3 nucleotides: TGTGCCAGCACCCCACTGCAGGGGGACGGAAACACCATATATTTT. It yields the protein CASTPLQGDGNTIYF.

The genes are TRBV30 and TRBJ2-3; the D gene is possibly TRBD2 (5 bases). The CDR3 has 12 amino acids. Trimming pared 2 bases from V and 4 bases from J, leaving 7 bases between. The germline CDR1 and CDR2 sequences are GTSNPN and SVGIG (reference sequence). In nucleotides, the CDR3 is TGTGCCTGGAGTTTCGGGGCAGATACGCAGTATTTT. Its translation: CAWSFGADTQYF.

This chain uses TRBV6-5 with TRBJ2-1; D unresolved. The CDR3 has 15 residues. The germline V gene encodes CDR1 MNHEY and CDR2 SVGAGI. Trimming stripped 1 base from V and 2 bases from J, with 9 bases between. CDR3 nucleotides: TGTGCCAGCAGTTACTGGGCACAGACCTACAATGAGCAGTTCTTC. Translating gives CASSYWAQTYNEQFF.

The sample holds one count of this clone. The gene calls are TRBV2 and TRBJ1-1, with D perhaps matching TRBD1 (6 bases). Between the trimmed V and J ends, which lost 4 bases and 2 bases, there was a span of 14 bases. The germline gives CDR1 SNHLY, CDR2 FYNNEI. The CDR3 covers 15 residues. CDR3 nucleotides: TGTGCCAGCAGTGGCTACCAGGGGATAAACACTGAAGCTTTCTTT. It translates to CASSGYQGINTEAFF.

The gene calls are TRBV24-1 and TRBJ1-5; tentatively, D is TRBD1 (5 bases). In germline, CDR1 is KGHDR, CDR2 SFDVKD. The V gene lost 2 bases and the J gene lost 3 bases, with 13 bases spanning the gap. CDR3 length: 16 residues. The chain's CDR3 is CATSDSNYRYNQPQHF. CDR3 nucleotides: TGTGCCACCAGTGATTCCAATTACAGGTACAATCAGCCCCAGCATTTT.

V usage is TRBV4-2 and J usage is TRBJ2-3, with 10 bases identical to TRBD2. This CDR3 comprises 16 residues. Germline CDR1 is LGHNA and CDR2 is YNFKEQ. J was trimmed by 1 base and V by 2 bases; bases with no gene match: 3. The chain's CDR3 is CASSQWLAGGTDTQYF. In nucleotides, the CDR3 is TGTGCCAGCAGCCAATGGCTAGCGGGGGGCACAGATACGCAGTATTTT.

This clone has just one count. The CDR3 DNA is TGTGCCAGCAGTTTAGACAGTTACAATGAGCAGTTCTTC. Amino acid sequence: CASSLDSYNEQFF. This chain connects TRBV12-3 or TRBV12-4 to TRBJ2-1; D gene uncertain. Trimming took off 1 base at V and 4 bases at J, with 5 bases between the two ends. The CDR3 length is 13 residues.

The CDR3 nucleotides read TGCAGTGCTTGGGAGGTCGAGTCCCAGTACTTC. It yields the protein CSAWEVESQYF. This sequence joins TRBV20-1 and TRBJ2-5, with D maybe TRBD2 (6 bases). Germline lookup yields CDR1 DFQATT and CDR2 SNEGSKA (reference sequence). Deletions cut 5 bases from V and 9 bases from J, with 13 bases between. CDR3 length: 11 amino acids.

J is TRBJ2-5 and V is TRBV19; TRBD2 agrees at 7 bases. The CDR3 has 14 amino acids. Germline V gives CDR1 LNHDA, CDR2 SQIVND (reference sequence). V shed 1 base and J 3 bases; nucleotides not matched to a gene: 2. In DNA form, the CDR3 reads TGTGCCAGTAGTATAGGCCTAGCGGAAGAGACCCAGTACTTC. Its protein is CASSIGLAEETQYF.

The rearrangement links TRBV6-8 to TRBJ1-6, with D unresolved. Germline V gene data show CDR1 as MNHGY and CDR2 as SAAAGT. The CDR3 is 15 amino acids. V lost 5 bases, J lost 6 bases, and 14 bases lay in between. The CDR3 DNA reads TGTGCCAGCAGTAAGTTGAGGGAATGTAATTCACCCCTCCACTTT. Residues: CASSKLRECNSPLHF.

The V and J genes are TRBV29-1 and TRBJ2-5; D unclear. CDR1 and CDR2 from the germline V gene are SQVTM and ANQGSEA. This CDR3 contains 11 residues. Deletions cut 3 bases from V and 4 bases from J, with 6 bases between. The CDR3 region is CSVDSGETQYF. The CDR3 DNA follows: TGCAGCGTTGACTCAGGAGAGACCCAGTACTTC. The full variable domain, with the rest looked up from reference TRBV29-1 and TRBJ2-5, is SAVISQKPSRDICQRGTSLTIQCQVDSQVTMMFWYRQQPGQSLTLIATANQGSEATYESGFVIDKFPISRPNLTFSTLTVSNMSPEDSSIYLCSVDSGETQYFGPGTRLLVL.

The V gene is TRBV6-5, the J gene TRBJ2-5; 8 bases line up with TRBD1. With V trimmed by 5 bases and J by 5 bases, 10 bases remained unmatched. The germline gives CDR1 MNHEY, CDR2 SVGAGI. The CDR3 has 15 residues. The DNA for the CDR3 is TGTGCCAGCAGTCGTGGACAGGGCTCGATGGAGACCCAGTACTTC. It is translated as CASSRGQGSMETQYF.

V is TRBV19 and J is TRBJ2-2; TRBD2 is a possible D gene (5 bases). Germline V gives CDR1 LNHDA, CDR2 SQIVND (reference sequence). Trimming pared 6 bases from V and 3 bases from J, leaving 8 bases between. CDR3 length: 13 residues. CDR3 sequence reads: CASSGMDTGELFF. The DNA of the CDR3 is TGTGCCAGTAGCGGGATGGACACCGGGGAGCTGTTTTTT.

In DNA form, the CDR3 reads TGTGCCACCAGCACAAACAAGGAGCGGGGGTCTTGGAATGAGCAGTTCTTC. Translated: CATSTNKERGSWNEQFF. The chain couples TRBV15 to TRBJ2-1, with 8 bases lining up with TRBD2. V was clipped by 4 bases and J by 7 bases; unmatched bases: 15. The CDR3 consists of 17 residues. The germline V gene has CDR1 LNHNV and CDR2 YYDKDF (reference sequence).

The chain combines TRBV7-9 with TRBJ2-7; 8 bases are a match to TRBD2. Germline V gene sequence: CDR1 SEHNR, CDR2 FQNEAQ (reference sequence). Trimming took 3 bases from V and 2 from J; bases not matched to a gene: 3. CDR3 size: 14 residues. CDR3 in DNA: TGTGCCAGCAGCTTGGCACTAGCGGCCTACGAGCAGTACTTC. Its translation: CASSLALAAYEQYF.

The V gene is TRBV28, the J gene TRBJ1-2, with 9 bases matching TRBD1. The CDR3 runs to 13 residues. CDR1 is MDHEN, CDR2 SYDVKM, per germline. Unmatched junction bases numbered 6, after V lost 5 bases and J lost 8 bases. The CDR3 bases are TGTGCCAGCAGTGGGGGGACAGGGTTCGGCTACACCTTC. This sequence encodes CASSGGTGFGYTF.

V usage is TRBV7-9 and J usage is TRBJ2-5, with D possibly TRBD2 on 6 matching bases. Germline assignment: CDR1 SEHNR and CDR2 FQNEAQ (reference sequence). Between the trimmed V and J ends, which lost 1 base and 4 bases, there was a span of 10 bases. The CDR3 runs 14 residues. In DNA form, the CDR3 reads TGTGCCAGCAGCTTAGGGAGGGTAGGAGAGACCCAGTACTTC. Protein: CASSLGRVGETQYF.

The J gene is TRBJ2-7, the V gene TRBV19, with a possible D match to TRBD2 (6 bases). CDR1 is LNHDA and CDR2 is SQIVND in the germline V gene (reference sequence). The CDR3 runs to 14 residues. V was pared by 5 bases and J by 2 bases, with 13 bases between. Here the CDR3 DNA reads TGTGCCAGTAGTGCCAGCCCGGGGGCCTACGAGCAGTACTTC. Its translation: CASSASPGAYEQYF.

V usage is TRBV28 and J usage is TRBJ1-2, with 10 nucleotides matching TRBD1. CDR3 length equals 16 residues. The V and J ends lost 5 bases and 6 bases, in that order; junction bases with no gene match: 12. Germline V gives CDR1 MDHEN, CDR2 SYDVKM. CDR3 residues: CASSPPGTGVSHGYTF. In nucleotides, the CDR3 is TGTGCCAGCAGTCCCCCCGGGACAGGGGTATCCCATGGCTACACCTTC.

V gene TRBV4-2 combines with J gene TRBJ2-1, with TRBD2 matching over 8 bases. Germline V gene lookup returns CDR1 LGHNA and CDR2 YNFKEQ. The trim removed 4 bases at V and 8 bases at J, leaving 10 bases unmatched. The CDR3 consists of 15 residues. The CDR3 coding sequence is TGTGCCAGCAGCCCTACCAGCGGGGGTGTCTATGAGCAGTTCTTC. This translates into CASSPTSGGVYEQFF.

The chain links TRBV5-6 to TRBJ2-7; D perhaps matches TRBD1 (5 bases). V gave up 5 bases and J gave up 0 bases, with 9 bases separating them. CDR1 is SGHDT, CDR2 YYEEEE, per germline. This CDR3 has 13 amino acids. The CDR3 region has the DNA TGTGCCAGCAGGTCAGGGTTCTCCTACGAGCAGTACTTC. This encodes CASRSGFSYEQYF.